This T cell receptor (beta chain) was obtained from a study of technical replicates of blood from a few donors. The junction had 5 bases not matched to a gene; V was cut back by 2 bases and J by 4 bases. In germline, CDR1 is MGHRA, CDR2 YSYEKL. The CDR3 has 15 residues. Produced via immunoSEQ multiplex PCR; TCRdb's table is partial and in-frame only. The data contain around 86,000 clones, roughly 96% of them singletons. Sequencing used T cells isolated from PBMCs. The receptor's source is a human donor in good health. The J gene is TRBJ1-5, the V gene TRBV4-1, with 7 bases identical to TRBD1. CDR3 in DNA: TGCGCCAGCAGCCAACCCTCGACAGGGAATCAGCCCCAGCATTTT. Translation: CASSQPSTGNQPQHF.